The clone carrying this T cell receptor beta chain was seen more than once but under ten times. Its antigen is as yet unknown. TCRdb called the 5' RACE reads again in MiXCR, with one record for every CDR3 protein. The sample has about 340,000 distinct CDR3 sequences; around 12% are singletons. This record belongs to a study of T cells after yellow fever vaccination. Study observations and caveats: Few clonotypes appeared in both CD4 and CD8 compartments. On re-exposure, the response was weaker but peaked faster, at day 5 versus 15. From the bulk population, abundant clonotypes could contaminate and appear within FACS-sorted repertoires.

With V trimmed by 5 bases and J by 5 bases, 5 bases remained unmatched. Germline lookup yields CDR1 SGHTA and CDR2 FQGTGA. This CDR3 is built from 15 residues. The source of this sequence is a man aged 18 to 30 who received the YFV17D yellow fever vaccine. The chain couples TRBV7-3 to TRBJ2-1; 11 bases align to TRBD1. The sequencing used CD4+ T cells sorted from PBMCs, collected 15 days after the yellow fever booster vaccination. CDR3 sequence: CASSRGTGGDNEQFF. CDR3 nucleotides: TGTGCCAGCAGCCGAGGGACAGGGGGTGACAATGAGCAGTTCTTC.